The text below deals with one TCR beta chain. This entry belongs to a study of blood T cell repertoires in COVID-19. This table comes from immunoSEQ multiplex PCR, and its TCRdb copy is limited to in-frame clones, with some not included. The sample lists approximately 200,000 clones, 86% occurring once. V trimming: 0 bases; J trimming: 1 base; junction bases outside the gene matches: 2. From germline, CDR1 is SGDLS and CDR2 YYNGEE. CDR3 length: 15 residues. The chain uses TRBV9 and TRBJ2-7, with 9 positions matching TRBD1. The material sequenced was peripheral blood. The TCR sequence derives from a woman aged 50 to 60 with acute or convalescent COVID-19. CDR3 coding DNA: TGTGCCAGCAGCGTAGGGGACAGGGCTTCCTACGAGCAGTACTTC. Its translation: CASSVGDRASYEQYF. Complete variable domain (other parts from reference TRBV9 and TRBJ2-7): DSGVTQTPKHLITATGQRVTLRCSPRSGDLSVYWYQQSLDQGLQFLIQYYNGEERAKGNILERFSAQQFPDLHSELNLSSLELGDSALYFCASSVGDRASYEQYFGPGTRLTVT.